A selection of T cell receptor beta chains follows, all from one sample in a study of T-cell reconstitution after alpha-beta-depleted transplantation in children. TCRdb re-called the PCR reads with MiXCR, one entry per CDR3 protein. The table shows some 350,000 distinct CDR3 sequences, with 10% to 13% occurring only once. This sample comprised PBMCs from the stem cell graft donor, obtained from the stem cell graft. The receptor set was obtained from a human donor who donated a stem cell graft to a child with acute lymphoblastic leukemia. Both conserved end residues are part of each CDR3. Fields, in order: clone size, V gene, D gene, J gene, CDR3 protein, CDR3 DNA. D genes are given only for firm matches. Where a row states a size, it is once, few, many or the class of an expanded clone; other rows omit it.

>-|TRBV11-3|-|TRBJ1-6
CASSLDGGSSPLHF
TGTGCCAGCAGCTTAGACGGGGGCAGTTCACCCCTCCACTTT
>-|TRBV10-3|-|TRBJ2-7
CAISSGSQSSGSYEQYF
TGTGCCATCAGCTCCGGGTCCCAATCTTCTGGCTCCTACGAGCAGTACTTC
>-|TRBV24-1|-|TRBJ2-1
CATKDVYNEQFF
TGTGCCACCAAAGACGTTTACAATGAGCAGTTCTTC
>few|TRBV6-5|TRBD2|TRBJ2-1
CASSYDREGRNEQFF
TGTGCCAGCAGCTACGATCGGGAGGGCCGGAATGAGCAGTTCTTC
>few|TRBV7-2|TRBD1|TRBJ2-2
CASSQRDRGLAGELFF
TGTGCCAGCAGCCAACGGGACAGGGGGCTCGCCGGGGAGCTGTTTTTT
>-|TRBV20-1|TRBD2|TRBJ2-4
CSARDHRLAGPGAKNIQYF
TGCAGTGCTAGAGATCACCGACTAGCGGGACCCGGGGCCAAAAACATTCAGTACTTC
>many|TRBV15|-|TRBJ2-1
CATSRDVSLAPNEQFF
TGTGCCACCAGCAGAGATGTGTCCCTAGCGCCGAATGAGCAGTTCTTC
>-|TRBV20-1|TRBD2|TRBJ2-3
CSATSPSTDTQYF
TGCAGTGCGACTAGCCCAAGCACAGATACGCAGTATTTT
>few|TRBV12-3/TRBV12-4|TRBD2|TRBJ2-7
CASSLASSGAAYEQYF
TGTGCCAGCAGCTTGGCCTCTAGCGGGGCGGCCTACGAGCAGTACTTC
>-|TRBV14|-|TRBJ2-2
CASSQDFTGELFF
TGTGCCAGCAGCCAAGATTTCACCGGGGAGCTGTTTTTT
>few|TRBV12-3/TRBV12-4|TRBD2|TRBJ2-3
CASSYGAGAGTDTQYF
TGTGCCAGCAGTTACGGAGCGGGAGCGGGCACAGATACGCAGTATTTT
>few|TRBV5-1|TRBD1|TRBJ1-1
CASSLGAGGSEAFF
TGCGCCAGCAGCTTGGGGGCAGGGGGATCCGAAGCTTTCTTT
>few|TRBV5-5|TRBD2|TRBJ2-7
CASSFMAGGVEQYF
TGTGCCAGCAGCTTCATGGCGGGAGGCGTTGAGCAGTACTTC
>many|TRBV7-2|TRBD2|TRBJ2-1
CASSLLPTSEQFF
TGTGCCAGCAGCTTGCTCCCGACTAGCGAGCAGTTCTTC
>once|TRBV18|TRBD1|TRBJ1-4
CASSPLPGQGNEKLFF
TGTGCCAGCTCACCATTGCCGGGACAGGGTAATGAAAAACTGTTTTTT
>-|TRBV27|TRBD1|TRBJ1-5
CASRQSTGGSNQPQHF
TGTGCCAGCCGACAAAGCACAGGGGGAAGCAATCAGCCCCAGCATTTT
>few|TRBV20-1|TRBD2|TRBJ2-7
CSASSPPKVGREIITYEQYF
TGCAGTGCTAGTTCCCCCCCTAAAGTCGGGCGGGAGATTATAACCTACGAGCAGTACTTC
>few|TRBV5-1|-|TRBJ2-1
CASSPAALSYNEQFF
TGCGCCAGCAGCCCCGCGGCCCTCTCCTACAATGAGCAGTTCTTC
>few|TRBV29-1|TRBD1|TRBJ2-7
CSVGDRVAGEQYF
TGCAGCGTGGGGGACAGGGTCGCGGGCGAGCAGTACTTC
>few|TRBV24-1|TRBD1|TRBJ1-5
CATSDGTVSNQPQHF
TGTGCCACCAGTGACGGGACAGTTAGCAATCAGCCCCAGCATTTT
>-|TRBV5-1|TRBD1|TRBJ1-5
CASSIRDRVLVRPQHF
TGCGCCAGCAGCATCCGGGACAGGGTTTTGGTAAGGCCCCAGCATTTT
>-|TRBV11-1|TRBD2|TRBJ2-2
CASSSPGRHSGELFF
TGTGCCAGCAGCTCCCCCGGGAGGCACTCCGGGGAGCTGTTTTTT
>many|TRBV6-5|-|TRBJ2-7
CASSYSYRSWALYEQYF
TGTGCCAGCAGTTACTCTTACAGGTCGTGGGCCCTCTACGAGCAGTACTTC
>many|TRBV6-1|-|TRBJ2-7
CASSVVDDYEQYF
TGTGCCAGCAGTGTTGTCGATGACTACGAGCAGTACTTC
>few|TRBV5-1|TRBD2|TRBJ2-1
CASSPGLAGGTGAYNEQFF
TGCGCCAGCAGCCCGGGACTAGCGGGAGGAACAGGGGCCTACAATGAGCAGTTCTTC
>-|TRBV4-1|-|TRBJ2-1
CASSHYTTQRSDSYNEQFF
TGCGCCAGCAGCCACTACACTACCCAAAGGTCCGACTCCTACAATGAGCAGTTCTTC
>-|TRBV7-6|TRBD1|TRBJ1-6
CASSPGTGDNSPLHF
TGTGCCAGCAGCCCAGGGACAGGAGATAATTCACCCCTCCACTTT
>-|TRBV7-3|TRBD2|TRBJ2-7
CASSPQPGLPYEQYF
TGTGCCAGCAGCCCGCAGCCGGGACTACCCTACGAGCAGTACTTC
>-|TRBV3-1|-|TRBJ2-7
CASSHGTSRRREQYF
TGTGCCAGCAGCCACGGTACTAGCCGGAGAAGGGAGCAGTACTTC
>-|TRBV4-2|-|TRBJ2-6
CARGLGLRGSFSGANVLTF
TGTGCCAGGGGCCTCGGGCTCCGGGGTTCGTTCTCTGGGGCCAACGTCCTGACTTTC
>-|TRBV5-4|TRBD2|TRBJ2-1
CASSDGTSGRLEQFF
TGTGCCAGCAGCGACGGGACTAGCGGGAGGTTGGAGCAGTTCTTC
>-|TRBV9|TRBD1|TRBJ1-5
CASSAGTGELRPQHF
TGTGCCAGCAGCGCCGGGACAGGGGAATTGCGCCCCCAGCATTTT
>few|TRBV7-9|-|TRBJ2-2
CASSLVLKNTGELFF
TGTGCCAGCAGCTTAGTACTAAAAAACACCGGGGAGCTGTTTTTT
>few|TRBV29-1|-|TRBJ2-7
CSVLGRPEYHEQYF
TGCAGCGTTTTAGGTAGACCCGAGTACCACGAGCAGTACTTC
>few|TRBV12-3/TRBV12-4|-|TRBJ1-6
CASRLQGWSPLHF
TGTGCCAGCAGATTACAGGGTTGGTCACCCCTCCACTTT
>-|TRBV7-2|TRBD1|TRBJ2-7
CASRGTGTEQYF
TGTGCCAGCAGGGGGACAGGGACCGAGCAGTACTTC
>few|TRBV27|-|TRBJ2-5
CASSLGLTDFEKETQYF
TGTGCCAGCAGTTTAGGACTAACGGACTTCGAAAAAGAGACCCAGTACTTC
>many|TRBV5-1|-|TRBJ2-3
CASSLGRTTDTQYF
TGCGCCAGCAGCTTGGGGCGGACCACAGATACGCAGTATTTT
>many|TRBV27|-|TRBJ2-1
CASSPDGSPSYNEQFF
TGTGCCAGCAGTCCCGACGGGAGTCCTTCCTACAATGAGCAGTTCTTC
>-|TRBV11-3|TRBD1|TRBJ2-1
CASSSRDSPNNEQFF
TGTGCCAGCAGCTCCCGGGACAGTCCGAACAATGAGCAGTTCTTC
>-|TRBV6-4|-|TRBJ2-1
CTSSVSASSYNEQFF
TGTACCAGCAGTGTTAGCGCGAGCTCCTACAATGAGCAGTTCTTC
>-|TRBV29-1|TRBD2|TRBJ2-1
CSVERTSSTNEQFF
TGCAGCGTTGAAAGGACTAGCAGCACCAATGAGCAGTTCTTC
>-|TRBV20-1|TRBD2|TRBJ2-3
CSANPAERDLPDTQYF
TGCAGTGCTAACCCCGCGGAGCGGGACCTCCCAGATACGCAGTATTTT
>many|TRBV5-1|-|TRBJ2-3
CASSADSTDTQYF
TGTGCCAGCAGCGCGGATAGCACAGATACGCAGTATTTT
>-|TRBV29-1|TRBD2|TRBJ2-5
CSVGPTGGETQYF
TGCAGCGTTGGACCAACCGGGGGGGAGACCCAGTACTTC
>many|TRBV4-1|-|TRBJ2-7
CASSQEYEQYF
TGCGCCAGCAGCCAAGAGTACGAGCAGTACTTC
>-|TRBV21-1|-|TRBJ2-1
CASSKVGVCAGNEQFF
TGTGCCAGCAGCAAAGTAGGAGTTTGTGCAGGCAATGAGCAGTTCTTC
>-|TRBV19|TRBD1|TRBJ2-5
CASSKKTGLRETQYF
TGTGCCAGTAGTAAGAAGACAGGGCTACGGGAGACCCAGTACTTC
>-|TRBV10-2|-|TRBJ2-7
CASSESSVREGAKPYEQYF
TGCGCCAGCAGTGAGTCGAGTGTGAGGGAGGGGGCGAAACCCTACGAGCAGTACTTC
>-|TRBV7-8|TRBD1|TRBJ2-4
CASSLVSDRLAKNIQYF
TGTGCCAGCAGCTTAGTCTCGGACAGGCTAGCCAAAAACATTCAGTACTTC
>few|TRBV4-2|TRBD1|TRBJ1-6
CASSRNMGQGGNSPLHF
TGTGCCAGCAGCCGGAACATGGGACAGGGTGGAAATTCACCCCTCCACTTT
>-|TRBV5-5|-|TRBJ2-3
CASSRNGDTQYF
TGTGCCAGCAGCCGTAACGGAGATACGCAGTATTTT
>-|TRBV20-1|-|TRBJ1-4
CSARTLRREKLFF
TGCAGTGCTAGAACCCTTAGACGGGAAAAACTGTTTTTT
>many|TRBV5-1|TRBD1|TRBJ1-6
CASSIGTGEGDSPLHF
TGCGCCAGCAGCATCGGGACAGGGGAGGGGGATTCACCCCTCCACTTT
>few|TRBV9|TRBD2|TRBJ2-1
CASSPYGTRGYNEQFF
TGTGCCAGCAGCCCCTACGGGACTAGAGGCTACAATGAGCAGTTCTTC
>-|TRBV5-1|-|TRBJ2-1
CASSLEWAGTANEQFF
TGCGCCAGCAGCTTGGAATGGGCAGGGACTGCTAATGAGCAGTTCTTC
>few|TRBV11-2|TRBD1|TRBJ1-6
CASSRDRARSPLHF
TGTGCCAGCAGCCGTGACAGGGCTCGGTCACCCCTCCACTTT
>-|TRBV4-3|-|TRBJ1-5
CASSQDWTVLNQPQHF
TGCGCCAGCAGCCAAGATTGGACAGTCCTCAATCAGCCCCAGCATTTT
>once|TRBV10-1|-|TRBJ2-7
CASSVTGNIYEQYF
TGCGCCAGCAGTGTCACCGGGAACATCTACGAGCAGTACTTC